This T cell receptor beta chain emerged from a study of blood T cell repertoires in COVID-19. As for the study in general: Collection of acute and convalescent COVID-19 samples took place in the United States, Italy and Spain. T cells, B-cell-depleted T cells, or PBMCs provided the cDNA or gDNA that served as material.

The CDR3 totals 11 residues. V was shortened by 6 bases and J by 13 bases, with 18 bases between the two germline ends. Germline V gene lookup returns CDR1 DFQATT and CDR2 SNEGSKA (reference sequence). Original processing notes: Amplification with reference gene primers provided the estimates of nucleated cell counts. TCRdb's table, derived via immunoSEQ multiplex PCR, lists solely in-frame clones and lacks some. V, J and clone size are those of that table, while D and trimming were read from the DNA. The table records under 150,000 clones, approximately 82% of them present only once. The sequenced material came from peripheral blood. The receptor's source is a man in his sixties or seventies with active or convalescent COVID-19. The J gene is TRBJ1-2, the V gene TRBV20-1, with a possible D match to TRBD1 (6 bases). CDR3 in DNA: TGCAGTGCGACGGACAGCCGGGTTTCCACCTTC. Protein: CSATDSRVSTF.